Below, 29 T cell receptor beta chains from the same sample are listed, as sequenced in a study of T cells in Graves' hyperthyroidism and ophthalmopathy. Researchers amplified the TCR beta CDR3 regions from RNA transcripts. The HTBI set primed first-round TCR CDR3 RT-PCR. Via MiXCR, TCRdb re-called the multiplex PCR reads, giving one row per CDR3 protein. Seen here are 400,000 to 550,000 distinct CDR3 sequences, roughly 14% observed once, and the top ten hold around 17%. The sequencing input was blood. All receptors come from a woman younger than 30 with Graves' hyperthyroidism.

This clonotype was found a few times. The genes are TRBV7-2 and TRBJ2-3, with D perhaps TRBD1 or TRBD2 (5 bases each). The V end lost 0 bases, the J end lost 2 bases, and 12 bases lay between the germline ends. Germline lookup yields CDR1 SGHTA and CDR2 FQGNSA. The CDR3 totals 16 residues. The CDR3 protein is CASSLAVWDHTDTQYF. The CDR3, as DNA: TGTGCCAGCAGCTTAGCAGTTTGGGACCACACAGATACGCAGTATTTT.

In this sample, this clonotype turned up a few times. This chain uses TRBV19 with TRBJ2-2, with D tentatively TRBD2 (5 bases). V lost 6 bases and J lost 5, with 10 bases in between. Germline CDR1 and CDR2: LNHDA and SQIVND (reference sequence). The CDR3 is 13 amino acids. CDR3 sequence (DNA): TGTGCCAGTAGCCATAGGGAGACCGGGGAGCTGTTTTTT. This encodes CASSHRETGELFF.

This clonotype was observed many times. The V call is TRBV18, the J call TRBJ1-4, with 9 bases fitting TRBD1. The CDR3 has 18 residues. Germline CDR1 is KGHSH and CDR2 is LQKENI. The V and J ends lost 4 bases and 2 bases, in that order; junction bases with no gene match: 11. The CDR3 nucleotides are TGTGCCAGCTCACGCGAGCCGGGACAGGGATACACTAATGAAAAACTGTTTTTT. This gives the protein CASSREPGQGYTNEKLFF.

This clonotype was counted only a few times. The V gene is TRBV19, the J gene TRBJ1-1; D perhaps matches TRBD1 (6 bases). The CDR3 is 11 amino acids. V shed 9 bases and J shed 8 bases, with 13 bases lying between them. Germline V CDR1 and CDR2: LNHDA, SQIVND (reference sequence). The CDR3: CASLVGAEAFF. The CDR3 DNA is TGTGCCAGCCTCGTGGGGGCGGAAGCTTTCTTT.

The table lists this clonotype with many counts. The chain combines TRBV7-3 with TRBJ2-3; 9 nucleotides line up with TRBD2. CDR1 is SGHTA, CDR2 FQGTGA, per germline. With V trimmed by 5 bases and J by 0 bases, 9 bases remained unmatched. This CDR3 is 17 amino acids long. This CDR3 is CASSLYPSGTSTDTQYF. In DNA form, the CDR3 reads TGTGCCAGCAGCCTCTACCCTAGCGGGACTAGCACAGATACGCAGTATTTT.

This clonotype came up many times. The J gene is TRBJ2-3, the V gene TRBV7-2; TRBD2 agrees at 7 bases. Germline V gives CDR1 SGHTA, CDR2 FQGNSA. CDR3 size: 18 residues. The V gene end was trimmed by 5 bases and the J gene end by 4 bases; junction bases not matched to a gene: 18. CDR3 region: CASSLGASGSRVADTQYF. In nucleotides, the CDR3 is TGTGCCAGCAGCCTAGGGGCTAGCGGCTCGAGGGTGGCAGATACGCAGTATTTT.

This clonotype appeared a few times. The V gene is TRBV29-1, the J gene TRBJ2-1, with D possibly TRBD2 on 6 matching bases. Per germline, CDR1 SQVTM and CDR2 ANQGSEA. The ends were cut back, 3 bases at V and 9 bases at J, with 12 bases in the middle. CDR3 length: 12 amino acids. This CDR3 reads CSVDLAGGEQFF. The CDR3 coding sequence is TGCAGCGTTGACCTGGCCGGGGGTGAGCAGTTCTTC.

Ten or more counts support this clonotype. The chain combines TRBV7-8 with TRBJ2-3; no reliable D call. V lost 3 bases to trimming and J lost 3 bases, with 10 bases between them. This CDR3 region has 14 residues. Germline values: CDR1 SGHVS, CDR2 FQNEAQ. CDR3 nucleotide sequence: TGTGCCAGCAGCTTCACTCCTCCAACAGATACGCAGTATTTT. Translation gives CASSFTPPTDTQYF.

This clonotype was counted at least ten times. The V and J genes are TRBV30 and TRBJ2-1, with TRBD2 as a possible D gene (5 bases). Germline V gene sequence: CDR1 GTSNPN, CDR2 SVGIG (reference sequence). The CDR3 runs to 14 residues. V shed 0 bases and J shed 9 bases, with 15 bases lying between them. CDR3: CAWSVSAGLIEQFF. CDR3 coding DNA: TGTGCCTGGAGTGTTTCGGCGGGTTTAATTGAGCAGTTCTTC.

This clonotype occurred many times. Here the CDR3 reads CASSIDGQRGTEAFF. The CDR3 bases are TGTGCCAGTAGTATAGACGGCCAGAGGGGGACTGAAGCTTTCTTT. J is TRBJ1-1 and V is TRBV19, with D tentatively TRBD1 (6 bases). Trimming took 0 bases from V and 5 from J, leaving 13 bases between them. The CDR3 has 15 residues. Per the germline V gene, CDR1 is LNHDA and CDR2 is SQIVND (reference sequence).

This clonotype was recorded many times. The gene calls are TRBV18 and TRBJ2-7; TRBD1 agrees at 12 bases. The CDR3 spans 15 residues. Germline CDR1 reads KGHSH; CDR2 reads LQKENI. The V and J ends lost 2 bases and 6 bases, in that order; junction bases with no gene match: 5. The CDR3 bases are TGTGCCAGCTCACCATCGGGACAGGGGGCGGGCGAGCAGTACTTC. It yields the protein CASSPSGQGAGEQYF. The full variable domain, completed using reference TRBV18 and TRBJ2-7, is NAGVMQNPRHLVRRRGQEARLRCSPMKGHSHVYWYRQLPEEGLKFMVYLQKENIIDESGMPKERFSAEFPKEGPSILRIQQVVRGDSAAYFCASSPSGQGAGEQYFGPGTRLTVT.

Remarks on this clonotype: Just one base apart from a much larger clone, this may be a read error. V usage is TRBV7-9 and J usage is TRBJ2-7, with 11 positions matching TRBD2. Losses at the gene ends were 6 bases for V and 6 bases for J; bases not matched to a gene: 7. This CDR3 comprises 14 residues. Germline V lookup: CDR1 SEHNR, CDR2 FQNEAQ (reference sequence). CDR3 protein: CASRAATSGTEQYF. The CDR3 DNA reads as TGTGCCAGCAGAGCCGCGACTAGCGGGACCGAGCAGTACTTC.

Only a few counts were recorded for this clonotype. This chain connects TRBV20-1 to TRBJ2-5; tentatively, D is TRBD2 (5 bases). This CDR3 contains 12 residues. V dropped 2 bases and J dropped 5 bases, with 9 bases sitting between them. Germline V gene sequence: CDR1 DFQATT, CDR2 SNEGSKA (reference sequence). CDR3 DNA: TGCAGTGCTAGAAGCGGTGGGGAGACCCAGTACTTC. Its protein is CSARSGGETQYF.

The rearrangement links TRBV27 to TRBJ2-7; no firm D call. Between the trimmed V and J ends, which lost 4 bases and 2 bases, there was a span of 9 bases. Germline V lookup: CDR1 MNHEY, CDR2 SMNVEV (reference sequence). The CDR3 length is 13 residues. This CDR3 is CASSYSLTYEQYF. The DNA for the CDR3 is TGTGCCAGCAGTTATTCCTTAACCTACGAGCAGTACTTC.

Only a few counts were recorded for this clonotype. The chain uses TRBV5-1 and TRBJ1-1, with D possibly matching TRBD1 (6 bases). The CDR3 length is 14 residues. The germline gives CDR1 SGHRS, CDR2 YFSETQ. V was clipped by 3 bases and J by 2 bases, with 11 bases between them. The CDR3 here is CASSSDRPNTEAFF. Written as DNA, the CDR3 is TGCGCCAGCAGCTCCGACAGGCCCAACACTGAAGCTTTCTTT.

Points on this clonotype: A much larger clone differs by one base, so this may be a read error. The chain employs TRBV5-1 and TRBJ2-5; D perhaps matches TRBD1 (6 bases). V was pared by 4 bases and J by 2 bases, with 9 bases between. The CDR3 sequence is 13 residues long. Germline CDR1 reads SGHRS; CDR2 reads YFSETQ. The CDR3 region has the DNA TGCGCCAGCAGCCGGACAGTTCAAGAGACCCAGTACTTC. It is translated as CASSRTVQETQYF.

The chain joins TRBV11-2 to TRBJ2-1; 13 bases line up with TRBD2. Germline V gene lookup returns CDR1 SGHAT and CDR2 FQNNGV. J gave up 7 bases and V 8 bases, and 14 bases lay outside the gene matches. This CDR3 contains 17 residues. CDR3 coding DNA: TGTGCCAGCTCCCATCTGAAAACGGGACTAGCGGGGAATGAGCAGTTCTTC. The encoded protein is CASSHLKTGLAGNEQFF.

CDR3 loop: CASSRPGTGIDGYTF. The CDR3 DNA reads TGTGCCAGCAGCCGTCCCGGGACAGGGATTGATGGCTACACCTTC. The chain couples TRBV11-3 to TRBJ1-2; 9 nucleotides agree with TRBD1. This CDR3 has 15 residues. With 5 bases clipped from V and 6 bases from J, the junction kept 10 bases outside the gene matches. Germline V gene data show CDR1 as SGHNT and CDR2 as YENEEA.

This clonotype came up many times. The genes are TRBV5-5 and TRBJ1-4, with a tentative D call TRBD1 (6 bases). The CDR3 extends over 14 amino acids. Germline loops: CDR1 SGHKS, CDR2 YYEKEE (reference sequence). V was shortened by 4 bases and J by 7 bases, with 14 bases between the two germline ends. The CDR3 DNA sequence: TGTGCCAGCAGCCTGGGACAACCTCTTGAAAAACTGTTTTTT. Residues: CASSLGQPLEKLFF.

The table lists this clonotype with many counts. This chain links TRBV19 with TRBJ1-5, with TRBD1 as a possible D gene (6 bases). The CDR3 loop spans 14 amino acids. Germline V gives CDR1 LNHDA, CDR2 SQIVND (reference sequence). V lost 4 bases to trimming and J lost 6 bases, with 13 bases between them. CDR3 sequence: CASSTRGVGQPQHF. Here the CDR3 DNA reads TGTGCCAGTAGTACCAGGGGTGTAGGTCAGCCCCAGCATTTT.

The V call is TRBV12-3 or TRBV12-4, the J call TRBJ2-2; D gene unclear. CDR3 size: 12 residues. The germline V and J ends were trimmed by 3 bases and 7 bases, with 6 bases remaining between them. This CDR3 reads CASSFRVGELFF. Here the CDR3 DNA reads TGTGCCAGCAGTTTCCGGGTCGGGGAGCTGTTTTTT.

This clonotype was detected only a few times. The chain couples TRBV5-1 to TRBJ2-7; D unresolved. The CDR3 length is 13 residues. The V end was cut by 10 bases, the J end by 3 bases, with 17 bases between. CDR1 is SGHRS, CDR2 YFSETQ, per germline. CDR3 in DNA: TGCGCCTCGGGTAGAAGCGAAAACTACGAGCAGTACTTC. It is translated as CASGRSENYEQYF.

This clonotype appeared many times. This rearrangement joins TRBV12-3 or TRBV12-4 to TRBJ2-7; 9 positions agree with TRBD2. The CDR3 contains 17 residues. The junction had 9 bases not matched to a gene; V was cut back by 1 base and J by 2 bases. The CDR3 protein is CASSLGSAREGTYEQYF. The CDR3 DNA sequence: TGTGCCAGCAGTTTAGGTTCCGCGCGGGAGGGTACCTACGAGCAGTACTTC.

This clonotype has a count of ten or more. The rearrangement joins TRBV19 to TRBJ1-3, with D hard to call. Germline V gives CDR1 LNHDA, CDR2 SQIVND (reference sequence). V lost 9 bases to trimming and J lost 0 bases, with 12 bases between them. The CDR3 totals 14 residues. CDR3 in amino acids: CASLDTSSGNTIYF. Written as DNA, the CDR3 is TGTGCCAGCCTTGACACGTCCTCTGGAAACACCATATATTTT.

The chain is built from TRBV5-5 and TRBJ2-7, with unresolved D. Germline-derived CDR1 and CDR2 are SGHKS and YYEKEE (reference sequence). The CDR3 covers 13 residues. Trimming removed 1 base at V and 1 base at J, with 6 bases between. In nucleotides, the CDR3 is TGTGCCAGCAGCTTGAGTCATTCCTACGAGCAGTACTTC. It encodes CASSLSHSYEQYF.

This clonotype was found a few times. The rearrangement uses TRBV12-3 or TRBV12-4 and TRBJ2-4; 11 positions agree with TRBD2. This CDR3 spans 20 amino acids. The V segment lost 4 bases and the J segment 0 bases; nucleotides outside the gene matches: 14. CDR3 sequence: CASSSLVLAGEVGAKNIQYF. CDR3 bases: TGTGCCAGCAGTTCACTAGTACTAGCGGGAGAAGTAGGAGCCAAAAACATTCAGTACTTC.

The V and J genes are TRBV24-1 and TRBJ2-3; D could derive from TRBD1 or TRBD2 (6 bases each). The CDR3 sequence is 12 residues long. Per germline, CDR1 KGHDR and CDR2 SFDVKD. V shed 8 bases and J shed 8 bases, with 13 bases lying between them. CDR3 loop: CATNQEGGTQYF. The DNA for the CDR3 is TGTGCCACCAATCAGGAGGGGGGTACGCAGTATTTT.

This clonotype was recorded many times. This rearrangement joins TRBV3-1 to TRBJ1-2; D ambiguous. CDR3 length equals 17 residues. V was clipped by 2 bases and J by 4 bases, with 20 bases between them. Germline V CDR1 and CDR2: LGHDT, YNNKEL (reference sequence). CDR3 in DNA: TGTGCCAGCAGCCAAAAGCTAAAAGGGCCTGACTTCTATGGCTACACCTTC. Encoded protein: CASSQKLKGPDFYGYTF. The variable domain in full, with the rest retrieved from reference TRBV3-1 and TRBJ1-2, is DTAVSQTPKYLVTQMGNDKSIKCEQNLGHDTMYWYKQDSKKFLKIMFSYNNKELIINETVPNRFSPKSPDKAHLNLHINSLELGDSAVYFCASSQKLKGPDFYGYTFGSGTRLTVV.

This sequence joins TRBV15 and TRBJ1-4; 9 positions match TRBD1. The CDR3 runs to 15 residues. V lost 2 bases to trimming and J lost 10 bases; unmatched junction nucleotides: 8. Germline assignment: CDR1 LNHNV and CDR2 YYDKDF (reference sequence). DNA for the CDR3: TGTGCCACCAGCAGACCGGGACAGGGTGTTGGAAAACTGTTTTTT. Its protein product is CATSRPGQGVGKLFF.